This TCR beta chain stems from a study of regulatory T cells in long-lasting Graves disease. Time point described: persistent/refractory GD, antithyroid drugs over 5 years with positive TRAb. PBMCs were the source of the RNA used for TCR sequencing. This clonotype was recorded many times. Germline assignment: CDR1 SEHNR and CDR2 FQNEAQ (reference sequence). J gave up 6 bases and V 5 bases, and 9 bases lay outside the gene matches. This CDR3 has 14 residues. Arm-PCR of CDR3 regions and iRepertoire HTBI primers were used to build TCR beta libraries. From the multiplex PCR reads, TCRdb called clonotypes with MiXCR, one entry per CDR3 protein. The sample shows about 400,000 distinct CDR3 sequences, around 21% of them seen only once.

This receptor was obtained from a female donor with Graves disease. The source was peripheral blood mononuclear cells (PBMCs), collected when the disease was refractory, from a patient treated with antithyroid drugs. The chain employs TRBV7-9 and TRBJ1-1, with 7 positions matching TRBD1. This chain's CDR3 is CASSDIGGFAEAFF. The CDR3 DNA reads as TGTGCCAGCAGCGATATAGGGGGCTTCGCTGAAGCTTTCTTT.